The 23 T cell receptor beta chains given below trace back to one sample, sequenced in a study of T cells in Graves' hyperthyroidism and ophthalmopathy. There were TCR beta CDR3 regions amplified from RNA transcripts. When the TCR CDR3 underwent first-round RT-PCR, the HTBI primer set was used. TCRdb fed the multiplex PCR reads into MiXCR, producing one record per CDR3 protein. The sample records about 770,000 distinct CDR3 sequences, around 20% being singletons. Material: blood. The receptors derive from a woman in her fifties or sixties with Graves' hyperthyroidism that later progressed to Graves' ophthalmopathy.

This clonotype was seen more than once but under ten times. CDR3 loop: CASSAGRGSVQPQHF. The CDR3 bases are TGTGCCAGCAGCGCTGGCAGGGGCTCAGTTCAGCCCCAGCATTTT. This chain connects TRBV6-1 to TRBJ1-5; a weak D match, TRBD1 (6 bases). This CDR3 has 15 residues. CDR1 and CDR2 from the germline V gene are MNHNS and SASEGT. With 6 bases removed from V and 6 bases from J, the gap between germline ends came to 18 bases.

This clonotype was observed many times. In nucleotides, the CDR3 is TGTGCCAGCAGCCAGGGGGACAGGGTGGGGGAGCAGTACTTC. It codes for CASSQGDRVGEQYF. The J gene is TRBJ2-7, the V gene TRBV6-1; 9 nucleotides agree with TRBD1. The CDR3 has 14 amino acids. Germline trimming cut 6 bases from V and 7 bases from J; bases unmatched to any gene: 10. From germline, CDR1 is MNHNS and CDR2 SASEGT.

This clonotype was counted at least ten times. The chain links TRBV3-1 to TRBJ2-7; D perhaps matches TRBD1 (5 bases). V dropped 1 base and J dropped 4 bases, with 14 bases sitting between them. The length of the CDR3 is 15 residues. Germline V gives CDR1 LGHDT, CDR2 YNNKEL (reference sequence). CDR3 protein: CASSQAGAVTYEQYF. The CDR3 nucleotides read TGTGCCAGCAGCCAAGCTGGGGCCGTTACATACGAGCAGTACTTC.

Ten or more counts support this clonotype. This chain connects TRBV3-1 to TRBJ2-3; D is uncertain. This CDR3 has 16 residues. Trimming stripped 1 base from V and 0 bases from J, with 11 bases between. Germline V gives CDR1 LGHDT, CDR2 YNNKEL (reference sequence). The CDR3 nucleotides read TGTGCCAGCAGCCAAGCGACACCTTCTAGCACAGATACGCAGTATTTT. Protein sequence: CASSQATPSSTDTQYF.

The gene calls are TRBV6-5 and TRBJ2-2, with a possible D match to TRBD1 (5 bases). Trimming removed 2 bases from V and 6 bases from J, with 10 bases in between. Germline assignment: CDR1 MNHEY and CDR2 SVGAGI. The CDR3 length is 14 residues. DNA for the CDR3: TGTGCCAGCAGTTACACCCAGGGTTCCGGGGAGCTGTTTTTT. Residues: CASSYTQGSGELFF.

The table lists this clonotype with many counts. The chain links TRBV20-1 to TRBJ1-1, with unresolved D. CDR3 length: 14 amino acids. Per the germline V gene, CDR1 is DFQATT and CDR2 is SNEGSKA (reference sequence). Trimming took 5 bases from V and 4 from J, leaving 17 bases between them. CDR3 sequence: CSARQEGMATEAFF. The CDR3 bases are TGCAGTGCTCGCCAGGAGGGCATGGCCACTGAAGCTTTCTTT.

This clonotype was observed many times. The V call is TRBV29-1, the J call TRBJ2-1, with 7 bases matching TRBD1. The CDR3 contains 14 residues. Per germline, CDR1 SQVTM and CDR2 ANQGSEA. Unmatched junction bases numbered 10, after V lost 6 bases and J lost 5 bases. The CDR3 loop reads CSVDRSHLNNEQFF. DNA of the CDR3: TGCAGCGTGGACAGGTCGCACCTTAACAATGAGCAGTTCTTC.

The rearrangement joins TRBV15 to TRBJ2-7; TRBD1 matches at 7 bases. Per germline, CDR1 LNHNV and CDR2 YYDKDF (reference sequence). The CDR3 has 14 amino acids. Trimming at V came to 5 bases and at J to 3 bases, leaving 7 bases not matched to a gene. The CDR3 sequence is CATSSRTGYYEQYF. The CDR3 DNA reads TGTGCCACCAGCTCCAGGACAGGCTACTACGAGCAGTACTTC. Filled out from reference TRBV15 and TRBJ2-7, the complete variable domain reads DAMVIQNPRYQVTQFGKPVTLSCSQTLNHNVMYWYQQKSSQAPKLLFHYYDKDFNNEADTPDNFQSRRPNTSFCFLDIRSPGLGDTAMYLCATSSRTGYYEQYFGPGTRLTVT.

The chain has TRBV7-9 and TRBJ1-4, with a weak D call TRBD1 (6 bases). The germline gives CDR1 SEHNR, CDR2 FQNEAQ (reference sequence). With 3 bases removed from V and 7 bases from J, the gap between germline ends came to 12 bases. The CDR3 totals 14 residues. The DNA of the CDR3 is TGTGCCAGCAGCTTTTCCAGGGGTCTTGAAAAACTGTTTTTT. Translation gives CASSFSRGLEKLFF.

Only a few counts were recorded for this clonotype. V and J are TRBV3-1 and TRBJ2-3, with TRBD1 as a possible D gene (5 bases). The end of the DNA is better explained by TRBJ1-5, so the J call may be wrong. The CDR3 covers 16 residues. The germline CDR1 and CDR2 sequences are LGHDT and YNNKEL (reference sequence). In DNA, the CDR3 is TGTGCCAGCAGCCAGACTAGCGGGGGATTCACAGATACGCAGCATTTT. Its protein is CASSQTSGGFTDTQHF.

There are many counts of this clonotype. The CDR3 here is CASSLMSAADTQYF. The CDR3 bases are TGTGCCAGCAGCCTCATGTCGGCGGCAGATACGCAGTATTTT. The rearrangement uses TRBV3-1 and TRBJ2-3; D not certain. The CDR3 runs to 14 residues. V lost 4 bases and J lost 4, with 12 bases in between. The germline gives CDR1 LGHDT, CDR2 YNNKEL (reference sequence).

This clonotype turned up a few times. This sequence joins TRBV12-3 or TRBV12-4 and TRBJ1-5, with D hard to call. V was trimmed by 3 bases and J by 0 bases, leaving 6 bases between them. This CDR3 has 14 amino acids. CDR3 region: CASSLLNSNQPQHF. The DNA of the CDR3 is TGTGCCAGCAGTTTGTTGAATAGCAATCAGCCCCAGCATTTT.

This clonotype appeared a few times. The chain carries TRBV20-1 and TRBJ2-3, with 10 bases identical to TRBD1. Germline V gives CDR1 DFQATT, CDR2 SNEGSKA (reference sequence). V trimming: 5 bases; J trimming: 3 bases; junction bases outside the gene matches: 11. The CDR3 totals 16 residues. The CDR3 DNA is TGCAGTGCTGCATCGGGACAGGGGATAAGGACAGATACGCAGTATTTT. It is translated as CSAASGQGIRTDTQYF.

This CDR3 is CASSIYHDTDLRGPGNEQFF. The DNA for the CDR3 is TGTGCCAGTAGTATCTACCACGATACGGACTTGCGGGGGCCGGGGAATGAGCAGTTCTTC. The gene calls are TRBV19 and TRBJ2-1, with TRBD2 as a possible D gene (7 bases). The V gene lost 3 bases and the J gene lost 7 bases, with 31 bases spanning the gap. Germline V gene sequence: CDR1 LNHDA, CDR2 SQIVND (reference sequence). The CDR3 covers 20 residues.

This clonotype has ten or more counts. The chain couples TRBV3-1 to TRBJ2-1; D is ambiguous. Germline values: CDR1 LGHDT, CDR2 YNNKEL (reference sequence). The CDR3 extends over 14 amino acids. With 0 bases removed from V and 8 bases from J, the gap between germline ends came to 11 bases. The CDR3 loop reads CASSQEPPRDEQFF. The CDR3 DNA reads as TGTGCCAGCAGCCAAGAGCCACCAAGGGATGAGCAGTTCTTC.

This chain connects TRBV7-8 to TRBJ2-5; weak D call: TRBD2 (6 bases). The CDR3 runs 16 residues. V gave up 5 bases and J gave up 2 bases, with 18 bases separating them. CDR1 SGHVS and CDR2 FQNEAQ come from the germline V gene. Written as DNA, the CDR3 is TGTGCCAGCAGCGGACCCGGGACTCCATTTCAAGAGACCCAGTACTTC. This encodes CASSGPGTPFQETQYF.

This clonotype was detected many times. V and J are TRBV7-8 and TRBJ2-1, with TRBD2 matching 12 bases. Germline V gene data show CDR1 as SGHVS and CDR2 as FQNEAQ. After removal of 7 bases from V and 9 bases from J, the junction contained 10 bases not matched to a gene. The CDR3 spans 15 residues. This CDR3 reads CASNPWTSGVGEQFF. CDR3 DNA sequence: TGTGCCAGCAACCCTTGGACTAGCGGGGTTGGTGAGCAGTTCTTC.

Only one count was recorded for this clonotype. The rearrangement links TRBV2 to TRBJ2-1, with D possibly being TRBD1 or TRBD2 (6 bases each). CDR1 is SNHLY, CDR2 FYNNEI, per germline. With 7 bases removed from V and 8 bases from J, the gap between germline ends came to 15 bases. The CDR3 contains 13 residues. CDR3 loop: CASIILGGDEQFF. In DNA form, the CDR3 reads TGTGCCAGCATTATTTTGGGGGGCGATGAGCAGTTCTTC.

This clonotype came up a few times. CDR3 sequence (DNA): TGTGCCACCAGCAGAGGAACGGGCTCTGGAAACACCATATATTTT. This sequence encodes CATSRGTGSGNTIYF. The rearrangement uses TRBV15 and TRBJ1-3; no reliable D call. Germline CDR1 and CDR2: LNHNV and YYDKDF (reference sequence). Trimming pared 1 base from V and 0 bases from J, leaving 7 bases between. This CDR3 has 15 residues.

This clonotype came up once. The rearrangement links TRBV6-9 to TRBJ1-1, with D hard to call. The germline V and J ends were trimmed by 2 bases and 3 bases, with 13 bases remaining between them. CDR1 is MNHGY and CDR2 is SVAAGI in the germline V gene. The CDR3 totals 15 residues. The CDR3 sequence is CASSYTPSIDTEAFF. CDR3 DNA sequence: TGTGCCAGCAGTTATACCCCCTCAATCGACACTGAAGCTTTCTTT.

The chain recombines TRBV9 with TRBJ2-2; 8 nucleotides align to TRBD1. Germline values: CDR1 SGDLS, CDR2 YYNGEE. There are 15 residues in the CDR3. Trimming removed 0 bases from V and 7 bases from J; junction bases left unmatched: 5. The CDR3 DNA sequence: TGTGCCAGCAGCGTAGTTGGACAGGGAATCGGGGAGCTGTTTTTT. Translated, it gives CASSVVGQGIGELFF.

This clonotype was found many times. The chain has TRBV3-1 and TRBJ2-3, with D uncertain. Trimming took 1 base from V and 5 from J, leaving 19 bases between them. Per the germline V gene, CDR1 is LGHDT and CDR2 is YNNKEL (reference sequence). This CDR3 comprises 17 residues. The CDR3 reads CASSQGDGIPWGDTQYF. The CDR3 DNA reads TGTGCCAGCAGCCAAGGTGATGGGATCCCCTGGGGAGATACGCAGTATTTT.

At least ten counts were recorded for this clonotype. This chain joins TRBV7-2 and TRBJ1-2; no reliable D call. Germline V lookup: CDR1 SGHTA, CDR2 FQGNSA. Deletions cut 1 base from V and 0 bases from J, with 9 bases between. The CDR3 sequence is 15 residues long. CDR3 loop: CASSLDAGANYGYTF. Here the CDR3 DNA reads TGTGCCAGCAGCTTAGATGCAGGAGCTAACTATGGCTACACCTTC.